The TCR beta chain under discussion was sequenced for a study of CD8+ T cells in alopecia areata. Reverse transcribed after extraction, RNA yielded cDNA as the sequencing template. Repertoires were generated with immunoSEQ multiplex PCR, while TCRdb's copy carries only in-frame clones and drops some. The sample lists 130,000 or so clones; 85% to 90% were seen once. The treatment is: oral pan-JAK inhibitor, 5-10 mg twice daily. The V segment lost 2 bases and the J segment 3 bases; nucleotides outside the gene matches: 9. Germline V gene lookup returns CDR1 SEHNR and CDR2 FQNEAQ (reference sequence). The CDR3 covers 16 residues.

Sequenced here: CD8+ T cells sorted from blood, sampled at week 4, from a patient treated with tofacitinib. V is TRBV7-9 and J is TRBJ2-5; 7 bases agree with TRBD2. This receptor was identified in a human donor with alopecia areata. The CDR3 nucleotides read TGTGCCAGCAGCTTAAGAGCGGGAAGGCTGGAAGAGACCCAGTACTTC. This translates into CASSLRAGRLEETQYF. Full variable domain (rest looked up from reference TRBV7-9 and TRBJ2-5): DTGVSQNPRHKITKRGQNVTFRCDPISEHNRLYWYRQTLGQGPEFLTYFQNEAQLEKSRLLSDRFSAERPKGSFSTLEIQRTEQGDSAMYLCASSLRAGRLEETQYFGPGTRLLVL.